This TCR beta chain emerged from a study of T cell repertoires in cytomegalovirus infection. Study details: HLA-B-restricted CMV epitopes that are well studied were used alongside recently identified HLA-C-restricted ones. Through public TCR beta signatures, both CMV infection and matching HLA type were indicated. General study points: Adding up the frequency of public TCR beta families identified people who carried CMV plus the relevant HLA.

TCRdb ran MiXCR on the reads and lists one entry per CDR3 protein. Of approximately 49,000 distinct CDR3 sequences in the sample, over 15% were seen once. This clonotype was seen a few times. Its antigen is not identified. Germline V gene sequence: CDR1 SGHTA, CDR2 FQGNSA. This CDR3 region has 15 residues. V lost 4 bases to trimming and J lost 5 bases; unmatched junction nucleotides: 8. The chain joins TRBV7-2 to TRBJ2-7, with TRBD2 identical over 10 bases. This TCR was recovered from a human donor in good health (CMV status not recorded). Some clones in this sample may be carry-over from other donors' samples. The sample consisted of CD8+ T cells from cultured PBMCs, taken from culture after CMV antigen stimulation. The CDR3, as DNA: TGTGCCAGCAGCTACGCGGGGCTAGCGGGAGACGAGCAGTACTTC. This sequence encodes CASSYAGLAGDEQYF.